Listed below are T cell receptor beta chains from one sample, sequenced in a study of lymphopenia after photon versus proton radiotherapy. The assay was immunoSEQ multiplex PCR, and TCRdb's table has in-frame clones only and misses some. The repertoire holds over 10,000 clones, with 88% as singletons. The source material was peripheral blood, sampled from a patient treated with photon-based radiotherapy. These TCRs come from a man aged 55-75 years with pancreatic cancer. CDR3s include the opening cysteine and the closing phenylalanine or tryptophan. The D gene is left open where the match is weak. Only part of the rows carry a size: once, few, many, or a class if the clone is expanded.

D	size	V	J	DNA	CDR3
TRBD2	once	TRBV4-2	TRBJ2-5	TGTGCCAGCAGCCAAGAGGTGGGAGCGGGGGGAGGAGAGACCCAGTACTTC	CASSQEVGAGGGETQYF
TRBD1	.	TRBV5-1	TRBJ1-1	TGCGCCAGCAGCTTGGGGTCAGGGGGGGACACTGAAGCTTTCTTT	CASSLGSGGDTEAFF
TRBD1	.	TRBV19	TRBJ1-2	TGTGCCAGTAGTATAGCCCCAGGGGGCCTGGGCTATGGCTACACCTTC	CASSIAPGGLGYGYTF
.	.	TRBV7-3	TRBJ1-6	TGTGCCAGCAGCAAAACAAGTTCCTATAATTCACCCCTCCACTTT	CASSKTSSYNSPLHF
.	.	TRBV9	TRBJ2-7	TGTGCCAGCAGCGTAGCCCCCATGGCCTACGAGCAGTACTTC	CASSVAPMAYEQYF
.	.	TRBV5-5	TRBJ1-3	TGTGCCAGCAGCCCCGCCATAGGGTCTGGAAACACCATATATTTT	CASSPAIGSGNTIYF
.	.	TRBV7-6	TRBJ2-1	TGTGCCAGCAGCTTCAATGGGTTAGCGGATATATACAATGAGCAGTTCTTC	CASSFNGLADIYNEQFF
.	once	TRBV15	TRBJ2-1	TGTGCCACCAGCGGCGCTAGGGAGACGGTCAATGAGCAGTTCTTC	CATSGARETVNEQFF
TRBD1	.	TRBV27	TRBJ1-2	TGTGCCAGCAGTCAACTGGGACAGGGGGCGGGTGTAACTGGCTACACCTTC	CASSQLGQGAGVTGYTF
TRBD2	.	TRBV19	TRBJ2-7	TGTGCCAGTAGTTACCCAGCGGGGGGGGAGTACTACGAGCAGTACTTC	CASSYPAGGEYYEQYF
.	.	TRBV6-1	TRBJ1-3	TGTGCCAGCAGTGTGCCCGTCGGAAACACCATATATTTT	CASSVPVGNTIYF
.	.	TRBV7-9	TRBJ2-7	TGTGCCAGCAGCTCAGAGGGCGGATGGGACGAGCAGTACTTC	CASSSEGGWDEQYF
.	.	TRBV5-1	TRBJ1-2	TGCGCCAGCAGCTTGAATGGCAGGGAGAACTATGGCTACACCTTC	CASSLNGRENYGYTF
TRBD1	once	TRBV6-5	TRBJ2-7	TGTGCCAGCAGTAGCACCGGGACAGGGGTCTACGAGCAGTACTTC	CASSSTGTGVYEQYF
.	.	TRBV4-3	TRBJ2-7	TGCGCCAGCAGCCAAGTACACGGGGCCTCCTACGAGCAGTACTTC	CASSQVHGASYEQYF
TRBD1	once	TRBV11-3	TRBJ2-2	TGTGCCAGCAGCTTAGATCAGGACAGGGGCTGGTCCGGGGAGCTGTTTTTT	CASSLDQDRGWSGELFF
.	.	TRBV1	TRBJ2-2	TGCACCAGCAGCCAGATTACTAGCGGGGCGCCGAACACCGGGGAGCTGTTTTTT	CTSSQITSGAPNTGELFF
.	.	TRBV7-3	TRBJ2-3	TGTGCCAGCAGCTTAAACAGTGGAAGCACAGATACGCAGTATTTT	CASSLNSGSTDTQYF
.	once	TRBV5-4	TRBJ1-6	TGTGCCAGCAGCTCGGGACACTTCTATAATTCACCCCTCCACTTT	CASSSGHFYNSPLHF
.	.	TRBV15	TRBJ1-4	TGTGCCACCAGCAGATCCCGTAATGAAAAACTGTTTTTT	CATSRSRNEKLFF
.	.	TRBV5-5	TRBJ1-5	TGTGCCAGCAGCTTGGTGGTGAATCAGCCCCAGCATTTT	CASSLVVNQPQHF
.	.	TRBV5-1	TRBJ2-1	TGCGCCAGCAGCTTGGACCCGGGGTCCTACAATGAGCAGTTCTTC	CASSLDPGSYNEQFF
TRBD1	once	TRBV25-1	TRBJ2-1	TGTGCCAGCAACAGGGGTGAAGAGCAGTTCTTC	CASNRGEEQFF
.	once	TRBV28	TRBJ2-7	TGTGCCAGTTGCGGGACAGTCCCCTACGAGCAGTACTTC	CASCGTVPYEQYF
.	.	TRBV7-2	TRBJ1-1	TGTGCCAGCAGTCATGGAACAGGGTTCGGTACTGAAGCTTTCTTT	CASSHGTGFGTEAFF
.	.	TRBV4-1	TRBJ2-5	TGCGCCAGCAGCATACGGAGTTGGGACCGAAAGACCCAGTACTTC	CASSIRSWDRKTQYF
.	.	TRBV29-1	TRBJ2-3	TGCAGCGTTGTGAGGGGGAGCACAGATACGCAGTATTTT	CSVVRGSTDTQYF
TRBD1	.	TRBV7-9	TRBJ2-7	TGTGCCAGCAGCTTAGTCGTGACAGGGGGCACCTACGAGCAGTACTTC	CASSLVVTGGTYEQYF
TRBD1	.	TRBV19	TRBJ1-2	TGTGCCAGTAGTATCCGTGGTGCAGGGGGCTCCTATGGCTACACCTTC	CASSIRGAGGSYGYTF
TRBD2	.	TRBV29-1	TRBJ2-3	TGCAGCGTTGACAGTCTAGCGGGGGGCCACCCCACAGATACGCAGTATTTT	CSVDSLAGGHPTDTQYF
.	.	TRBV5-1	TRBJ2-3	TGCGCCAGCGGTCTCGGGAGTACGCAGGCAGGAGATACGCAGTATTTT	CASGLGSTQAGDTQYF
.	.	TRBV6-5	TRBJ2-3	TGTGCCAGCGCTCTAAGGGGGGTCACAGATACGCAGTATTTT	CASALRGVTDTQYF
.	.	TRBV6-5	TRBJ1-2	TGTGCCAGCAGTTCACCCCGGACAGCAAACTATGGCTACACCTTC	CASSSPRTANYGYTF
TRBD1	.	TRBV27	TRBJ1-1	TGTGCCAGCAGTTTCCGGCAGGGGGCTGAAGCTTTCTTT	CASSFRQGAEAFF
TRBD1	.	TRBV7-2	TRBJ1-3	TGTGCCAGCAGCCCAGGGACAGGGAACACCATATATTTT	CASSPGTGNTIYF
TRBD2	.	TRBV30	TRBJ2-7	TGTGCCTGGAGCCCCCCGACTAGCGGCACCTACGAGCAGTACTTC	CAWSPPTSGTYEQYF
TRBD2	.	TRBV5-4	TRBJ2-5	TGTGCCAGCAGCCCCCCGGGGGGCTTAGCGGGGGCCGGGGAGACCCAGTACTTC	CASSPPGGLAGAGETQYF
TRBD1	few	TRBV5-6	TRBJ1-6	TGTGCCAGCAGCCGGGACAGGGGAAGTTCACCCCTCCACTTT	CASSRDRGSSPLHF
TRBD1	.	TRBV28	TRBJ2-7	TGTGCCAGCAGTTCGACAGGGTTTAATGGGAACGAGCAGTACTTC	CASSSTGFNGNEQYF
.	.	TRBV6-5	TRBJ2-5	TGTGCCAGCAGTTACTCGAACAGTGCGCAGACCCAGTACTTC	CASSYSNSAQTQYF
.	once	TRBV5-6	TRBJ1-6	TGTGCCAGCAGCAACCCAGGGCCGATCCACTTT	CASSNPGPIHF
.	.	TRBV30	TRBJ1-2	TGTGCCTGGACCAGAGACAGGCGCCTAAGGGGCTACACCTTC	CAWTRDRRLRGYTF
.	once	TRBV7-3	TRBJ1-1	TGTGCCAGCAGCTTAAGGTCGAACACTGAAGCTTTCTTT	CASSLRSNTEAFF
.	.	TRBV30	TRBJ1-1	TGTGCCTGGAGTGTACGGGGCGGGAACACTGAAGCTTTCTTT	CAWSVRGGNTEAFF
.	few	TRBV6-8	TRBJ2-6	TGTGCCAGCAGTTACAGCTCTGGGGCCAACGTCCTGACTTTC	CASSYSSGANVLTF
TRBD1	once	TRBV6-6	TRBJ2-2	TGTGCCAGCAGGGACAGGGTCGGCACCGGGGAGCTGTTTTTT	CASRDRVGTGELFF
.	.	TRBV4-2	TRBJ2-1	TGTGCCAGCAGCCAGGACTACTACAATGAGCAGTTCTTC	CASSQDYYNEQFF
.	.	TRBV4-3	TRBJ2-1	TGCGCCAGCAGCCAAGAAAAACGGGGGCCCCTCGAGTACAATGAGCAGTTCTTC	CASSQEKRGPLEYNEQFF
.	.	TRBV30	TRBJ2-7	TGTGCCTGGAGTTACCCTGACAGGTCAACCTACGAGCAGTACTTC	CAWSYPDRSTYEQYF
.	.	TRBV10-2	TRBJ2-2	TGCGCCACCCCCCCACCGTTGTCAGGGCACACCGGGGAGCTGTTTTTT	CATPPPLSGHTGELFF
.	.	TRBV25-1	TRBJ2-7	TGTGCCAGCAGTTCAGCAAATCGGGGGTCCTACGAGCAGTACTTC	CASSSANRGSYEQYF
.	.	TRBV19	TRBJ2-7	TGTGCCAGTAGTATACGGGCTTTTGTCTACGAGCAGTACTTC	CASSIRAFVYEQYF
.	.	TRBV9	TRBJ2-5	TGTGCCAGCAGCGTGCAGGGGAGGCGAGAGACCCAGTACTTC	CASSVQGRRETQYF
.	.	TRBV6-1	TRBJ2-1	TGTGCCAGCAGTGAAGTAGGGGCAGGGGTTTGGAATGAGCAGTTCTTC	CASSEVGAGVWNEQFF
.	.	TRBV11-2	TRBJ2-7	TGTGCCAGCAGCTTAGTGCAACCTGGGACCGAGCAGTACTTC	CASSLVQPGTEQYF
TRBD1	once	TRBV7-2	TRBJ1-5	TGTGCCAGCAGCTTTCGCCAGGGGGGAGATCAGCCCCAGCATTTT	CASSFRQGGDQPQHF
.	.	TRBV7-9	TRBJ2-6	TGTGCCAGCAGCTTCAGGGGTCTGACCAACGTCCTGACTTTC	CASSFRGLTNVLTF
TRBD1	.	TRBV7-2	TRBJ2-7	TGTGCCAGCAGCTTACACAGGGGGTCCGAGCAGTACTTC	CASSLHRGSEQYF